The T cell receptor beta chain described here comes from a study of Ad26.COV2.S vaccination and SARS-CoV-2 variants. Whole-study findings and limits: Substantial post-vaccination breadth of spike-specific CD8+ and CD4+ T cell responses was reported.

The treatment here: roughly 20 received Ad26.COV2.S at low or high dose, single or two shots; 5 received placebo; per-sample allocation not given. Sampling happened 63 days after the first vaccine or placebo injection. Clones were sequenced by immunoSEQ multiplex PCR, and TCRdb holds only the in-frame ones, with some missing. Of 200,000 to 300,000 clones listed, around 89% are singletons. Concerning this clone itself: Antigen unknown.

The CDR3 is 13 amino acids. V shed 4 bases and J shed 5 bases, with 8 bases lying between them. Germline loops: CDR1 SGHTA, CDR2 FQGNSA. The gene calls are TRBV7-2 and TRBJ2-2; D is unresolved. Sequenced here: peripheral blood, sampled in a trial of Ad26.COV2.S vaccine versus placebo. The source of this sequence is a person between 18 and 59 years old who received the Ad26.COV2.S COVID-19 vaccine or a placebo. Written as DNA, the CDR3 is TGTGCCAGCAGCTGGATGGGGACCGGGGAGCTGTTTTTT. Its protein product is CASSWMGTGELFF.